This TCR beta chain is drawn from a study of blood T cell repertoires in COVID-19 (dated by TCRdb to 2018 to 2021). Describing the broader study: The collaborator samples originated in the United States, Italy and Spain and spanned the acute and convalescent phases of COVID-19. The prospective study material was composed of cDNA or gDNA derived from T cells, B-cell-depleted T cells, or PBMCs. Deeply sampled blood TCRbeta repertoires from subjects exposed to, actively infected with, or recovered from COVID-19 were included in the dataset. A freely available public database, intended as a resource for researchers studying the immune response to SARS-CoV-2, is where the repertoires were released. Samples were obtained from the ongoing ImmuneRACE study (first 160 participants) and from over 1,000 subjects provided by 6 global collaborators. A de-identified subject ID, COVID-19 status, age in years and sex were almost always included in the sample metadata. Where HLA class I and class II types were available, the types were taken from metadata supplied by the sample provider, not from assay-based typing. General study outcomes and caveats: The quantity of clinical and demographic metadata differed by source and by participant and was supplied without curation.

Whole blood was collected in K2EDTA tubes by collaborating institutions according to the institutions' own protocols. Collaborator samples were shipped for TCRbeta analysis as frozen whole blood, isolated PBMCs, or DNA extracted from either sample type. TCRbeta CDR3 regions were amplified from genomic DNA using the immunoSEQ Assay, a bias-controlled multiplex PCR. Turning to the authors' computational methods: Within the assay, amplification of reference gene primers was used to estimate how many nucleated cells each sample contained. Sequence reads were collapsed and filtered to measure the absolute abundance of every unique TCRbeta CDR3 rearrangement. Productive Simpson clonality was computed per sample as the square root of Simpson's diversity index over productive rearrangements. TCRdb obtained this table from immuneACCESS and retained in-frame rearrangements with V and J assigned. These tables miss some clones; where compared with another copy, unresolved V genes account for less than half of the shortfall, and the remainder is unexplained. That table supplies the V and J calls and clone size; D and trimming were determined from the DNA. The sample table shows some 78,000 clones, and around 80% are seen once. The ten most abundant clones make up 4.5% to 7% of the sample.

A word on this clone: Its antigen is not yet known. Per-base qualities were not stored, and no clone one base away is much larger.

V was cut back by 0 bases and J by 2 bases, leaving a gap of 8 bases between them. As encoded in the germline V gene, CDR1 is SGHTA while CDR2 is FQGTGA. The CDR3, from cysteine to phenylalanine, totals 16 residues. Of the read, only the CDR3 DNA is kept; its 48 bases are in frame from base 1. Sequenced input: peripheral blood. The source is a man between 60 and 75 years old with active or convalescent COVID-19. The chain couples TRBV7-3 to TRBJ2-6; the best D guess is TRBD2, with 5 bases matching. The CDR3 protein sequence reads: CASSLTSGTGANVLTF. In nucleotide form, the sequence is TGTGCCAGCAGCTTAACATCGGGAACTGGGGCCAACGTCCTGACTTTC.